One TCR beta chain is described in this entry. The target antigen is unknown. This sample is drawn from a study of shared clonotypes between healthy human individuals. Broader study findings: Rarefaction indicated that sorted-subset sequencing remained incomplete although depth was large. A small donor pool kept down the genetic and exposure-history diversity that was represented. The study sampled only blood, and tissue repertoires likely differ.

From CD4+ cells came CD45RA+ naive and CD45RA-negative memory subsets. Repertoires were generated with immunoSEQ multiplex PCR, while TCRdb's copy carries only in-frame clones and drops some. Among approximately 1,000,000 clones listed, approximately 77% were seen once. Germline CDR1 MNHNS, CDR2 SASEGT. The CDR3 is 17 residues long. V lost 2 bases and J 0 bases, leaving 14 bases between the germline ends. The clonotype originates from a young man in good health. Some clones in this sample may be carry-over from other donors' samples. Sequencing was done on a sample of memory CD4+ T cells from PBMCs. The subset here: CD45RA-negative fraction. This chain connects TRBV6-1 to TRBJ1-3; no clear D gene. CDR3 protein: CASSETFLGHSGNTIYF. The DNA for the CDR3 is TGTGCCAGCAGTGAAACCTTTTTGGGCCACTCTGGAAACACCATATATTTT.